Below are 14 T cell receptor beta chains sequenced from a single sample in a study of persistence of HIV-infected CD4 T cells. Stimulation used 7.5 to 10 ug/mL lysate from CMV-infected fibroblasts. CD40L-negative CD69-negative CD45RO-high memory CD4+ T cells were sorted as populations depleted of antigen-responding cells. These TCRs are of unknown antigen specificity. The libraries were made with immunoSEQ version 4 in survey mode. The method was immunoSEQ multiplex PCR; TCRdb's version includes in-frame clones alone and lacks a portion of them. Among tens of thousands of clones listed, around 82% were seen once. Material: CD4+ T cells sorted from PBMCs after roughly 18-hour stimulation, obtained from a patient who received antiretroviral therapy. The receptors come from an adult man with HIV who was CMV-seropositive.

The chain couples TRBV5-1 to TRBJ1-1; D not resolved. The V end lost 0 bases, the J end lost 0 bases, and 6 bases lay between the germline ends. There are 14 residues in the CDR3. The germline V gene has CDR1 SGHRS and CDR2 YFSETQ. CDR3 nucleotide sequence: TGCGCCAGCAGCTTGGCATCCTTGAACACTGAAGCTTTCTTT. Translation: CASSLASLNTEAFF.

This clone appeared a single time. The rearrangement joins TRBV7-8 to TRBJ1-5; unclear D gene. Looked up from germline, CDR1 is SGHVS and CDR2 is FQNEAQ. The CDR3 spans 13 residues. Trimming cost V 5 bases and J 8 bases, with 13 bases left between them. The CDR3 DNA reads TGTGCCAGCAGCCCCATGACAAGGGAGCCCCAGCATTTT. Its protein product is CASSPMTREPQHF.

This chain uses TRBV5-4 with TRBJ2-7; unclear D gene. The germline V gene has CDR1 SGHNT and CDR2 YYREEE (reference sequence). CDR3 length: 14 amino acids. The V gene lost 1 base and the J gene lost 3 bases, with 11 bases spanning the gap. DNA for the CDR3: TGTGCCAGCAGCTTGCAGGACCCCGACTACGAGCAGTACTTC. It is translated as CASSLQDPDYEQYF.

The chain joins TRBV7-9 to TRBJ2-2; weak D call: TRBD1 (5 bases). Per the germline V gene, CDR1 is SEHNR and CDR2 is FQNEAQ (reference sequence). Trimming took 3 bases from V and 8 from J, leaving 10 bases between them. The CDR3 runs to 13 residues. The CDR3 reads CASSLTVQGELFF. The CDR3 DNA reads as TGTGCCAGCAGCTTGACAGTGCAAGGGGAGCTGTTTTTT.

The rearrangement uses TRBV29-1 and TRBJ2-1, with 9 bases that match TRBD2. Germline CDR1 reads SQVTM; CDR2 reads ANQGSEA. V was pared by 5 bases and J by 4 bases, with 3 bases of the junction left unmatched. The CDR3 length is 13 residues. CDR3: CSVSSGAYNEQFF. The DNA for the CDR3 is TGCAGCGTTTCTAGCGGGGCTTACAATGAGCAGTTCTTC.

This chain joins TRBV10-3 and TRBJ1-2; D unclear. Trimming took off 0 bases at V and 8 bases at J, with 10 bases between the two ends. This CDR3 has 13 amino acids. In germline, CDR1 is ENHRY, CDR2 SYGVKD. In nucleotides, the CDR3 is TGTGCCATCAGTGAGTCGAGGACGGAGGGCTACACCTTC. Protein: CAISESRTEGYTF.

This chain joins TRBV7-2 and TRBJ1-2, with D maybe TRBD1 (6 bases). CDR3 length: 13 amino acids. V dropped 7 bases and J dropped 7 bases, with 16 bases sitting between them. CDR1 is SGHTA and CDR2 is FQGNSA in the germline V gene. CDR3 residues: CASTITGFAGYTF. The CDR3 nucleotides read TGTGCCAGCACCATTACAGGGTTCGCTGGCTACACCTTC.

This clone has only one observation. The genes are TRBV18 and TRBJ2-1, with D possibly matching TRBD2 (6 bases). Trimming took off 4 bases at V and 4 bases at J, with 14 bases between the two ends. This CDR3 is 15 amino acids long. Germline-derived CDR1 and CDR2 are KGHSH and LQKENI. The CDR3 DNA sequence: TGTGCCAGCTCACAACAGGAGGGTTCATACAATGAGCAGTTCTTC. Amino acids: CASSQQEGSYNEQFF. Full variable domain (missing parts from reference TRBV18 and TRBJ2-1): NAGVMQNPRHLVRRRGQEARLRCSPMKGHSHVYWYRQLPEEGLKFMVYLQKENIIDESGMPKERFSAEFPKEGPSILRIQQVVRGDSAAYFCASSQQEGSYNEQFFGPGTRLTVL.

The chain employs TRBV27 and TRBJ2-2, with 8 positions matching TRBD1. The junction had 9 bases not matched to a gene; V was cut back by 5 bases and J by 4 bases. Germline values: CDR1 MNHEY, CDR2 SMNVEV (reference sequence). This CDR3 is 16 amino acids long. The CDR3 sequence: CASSRTGGKGTGELFF. CDR3 nucleotide sequence: TGTGCCAGCAGTAGAACAGGGGGGAAAGGCACCGGGGAGCTGTTTTTT.

V usage is TRBV2 and J usage is TRBJ2-7, with D unresolved. Trimming removed 4 bases at V and 5 bases at J, with 6 bases between. The V gene's germline CDR1 is SNHLY and CDR2 FYNNEI. This CDR3 is built from 11 residues. The CDR3 loop reads CASSAMNEQYF. In nucleotides, the CDR3 is TGTGCCAGCAGTGCTATGAACGAGCAGTACTTC.

The chain employs TRBV4-2 and TRBJ1-1; weak D call: TRBD1 (5 bases). Germline assignment: CDR1 LGHNA and CDR2 YNFKEQ. This CDR3 has 15 residues. V shed 4 bases and J shed 7 bases, with 19 bases lying between them. The CDR3 DNA is TGTGCCAGCAGCCCCCGTAGGGGCAGCACAAGTGAAGCTTTCTTT. Protein: CASSPRRGSTSEAFF.

The J gene is TRBJ1-5, the V gene TRBV2; a weak D match, TRBD1 (5 bases). Between the trimmed V and J ends, which lost 6 bases and 6 bases, there was a span of 21 bases. Germline V gene lookup returns CDR1 SNHLY and CDR2 FYNNEI. The CDR3 has 16 residues. Here the CDR3 DNA reads TGTGCCAGCAGGGGTAGCGCAGGGCGATTGAGTCAGCCCCAGCATTTT. It codes for CASRGSAGRLSQPQHF.

The chain is built from TRBV10-1 and TRBJ2-7; tentative D call: TRBD1 (6 bases). V lost 0 bases and J 3 bases, leaving 12 bases between the germline ends. The CDR3 has 15 residues. Per the germline V gene, CDR1 is WNHNN and CDR2 is SYGVQD (reference sequence). CDR3 protein: CASSESRGSIYEQYF. The CDR3 bases are TGCGCCAGCAGTGAGTCGAGGGGGTCTATCTACGAGCAGTACTTC.

In its sample, this clone was seen once. CDR3 coding DNA: TGTGCCAGCAGCTTATGGTATGGCGGCTCCTACAATGAGCAGTTCTTC. It encodes CASSLWYGGSYNEQFF. The rearrangement uses TRBV7-8 and TRBJ2-1; D remains ambiguous. Between the trimmed V and J ends, which lost 2 bases and 0 bases, there was a span of 11 bases. Germline V gene data show CDR1 as SGHVS and CDR2 as FQNEAQ. The CDR3 is made up of 16 amino acids. Supplemented by reference TRBV7-8 and TRBJ2-1, the full variable domain reads GAGVSQSPRYKVAKRGQDVALRCDPISGHVSLFWYQQALGQGPEFLTYFQNEAQLDKSGLPSDRFFAERPEGSVSTLKIQRTQQEDSAVYLCASSLWYGGSYNEQFFGPGTRLTVL.